The 29 T cell receptor beta chains reported below all come from one sample, sequenced in a study of T cells expressing NK-cell markers. TCRdb reprocessed the 5' RACE reads and reports one entry per CDR3 protein, with no DNA. Its listing shows hundreds of thousands of distinct CDR3 sequences. Sequenced material: blood T cells: a sorted CD56 or NKG2C T cell subset, CD4+ or CD8+ T cells, or bulk PBMC T cells (not recorded which). The receptors were gathered from a man aged 18-30 years in good health.

This chain connects TRBV7-9 to TRBJ1-1. This CDR3 region has 15 residues. Germline CDR1 reads SEHNR; CDR2 reads FQNEAQ (reference sequence). The CDR3 region is CASSIGTRSGTEAFF.

V gene TRBV20-1 combines with J gene TRBJ2-7; the D call from TCRdb, TRBD1, cannot be confirmed without DNA. The CDR3 length is 13 residues. Germline CDR1 is DFQATT and CDR2 is SNEGSKA (reference sequence). CDR3 amino acids: CSAGLGGNYEQYF.

This sequence joins TRBV5-1 and TRBJ2-1; no DNA is available, so the TRBD1 call from TCRdb remains unchecked. Germline V lookup: CDR1 SGHRS, CDR2 YFSETQ. The CDR3 runs 16 residues. The CDR3 is CASSLAGSGPYNEQFF.

The chain's CDR3 is CSVMGQGPGDTQYF. The V call is TRBV29-1, the J call TRBJ2-3; TCRdb returns TRBD1, unconfirmable since there is no DNA. The CDR3 has 14 residues. Germline CDR1 SQVTM, CDR2 ANQGSEA.

CDR3 protein: CASSPRLAGPSFSDTQYF. The chain carries TRBV5-1 and TRBJ2-3; TCRdb's D gene call, TRBD2, goes unchecked for lack of DNA. This CDR3 is built from 18 residues. Germline CDR1 SGHRS, CDR2 YFSETQ.

The V gene is TRBV12-3 or TRBV12-4, the J gene TRBJ1-1; lacking DNA, the TRBD1 call made by TCRdb goes unchecked. There are 11 residues in the CDR3. The CDR3 region is CASSETAEAFF.

The CDR3 loop reads CASSWGGTPGLAGDTGELFF. The chain combines TRBV9 with TRBJ2-2; as DNA is missing, the TRBD2 call by TCRdb cannot be tested. The CDR3 covers 20 residues. CDR1 and CDR2 (germline): SGDLS, YYNGEE.

The rearrangement joins TRBV20-1 to TRBJ1-2; absent DNA, TCRdb's TRBD1 call cannot be checked. Per germline, CDR1 DFQATT and CDR2 SNEGSKA (reference sequence). The CDR3 sequence is 13 residues long. The CDR3: CSASVGAMVGYTF.

The J gene is TRBJ2-1, the V gene TRBV20-1; TCRdb lists TRBD2, though no DNA is available to test this call. The germline gives CDR1 DFQATT, CDR2 SNEGSKA (reference sequence). The CDR3 is 15 residues long. CDR3: CSPTRRDYPYHEQFF.

CDR3 region: CASSSGRAGVMTGELFF. J is TRBJ2-2 and V is TRBV11-1; TCRdb selects TRBD2, and the lack of DNA leaves this call unchecked. Germline lookup yields CDR1 SGHAT and CDR2 FQDESV (reference sequence). This CDR3 comprises 17 residues.

V usage is TRBV6-1 and J usage is TRBJ1-1; TCRdb's D gene call, TRBD1, goes unchecked for lack of DNA. The V gene's germline CDR1 is MNHNS and CDR2 SASEGT. The CDR3 runs to 15 residues. CDR3: CASSVVGGLDTEAFF.

The rearrangement joins TRBV4-1 to TRBJ2-3. The CDR3 spans 15 residues. Germline V gene data show CDR1 as MGHRA and CDR2 as YSYEKL. CDR3 residues: CASSQVVQHRATQYF.

The chain has TRBV27 and TRBJ2-3; no DNA is available, so the TRBD2 call from TCRdb remains unchecked. Germline-derived CDR1 and CDR2 are MNHEY and SMNVEV (reference sequence). This CDR3 comprises 17 residues. CDR3: CARLHISGPHGAWTQYF.

The chain couples TRBV29-1 to TRBJ1-1; TCRdb outputs TRBD1, but without DNA this stays unchecked. This CDR3 region has 14 residues. Germline lookup yields CDR1 SQVTM and CDR2 ANQGSEA. The CDR3 is CSARGRDGNTEAFF.

The V and J genes are TRBV28 and TRBJ1-5; TCRdb's assignment of TRBD1 cannot be checked, as there is no DNA. Germline assignment: CDR1 MDHEN and CDR2 SYDVKM. CDR3 length: 17 residues. The CDR3 loop reads CASSIPRTGGTKQPQHF.

J is TRBJ1-2 and V is TRBV5-5; TCRdb outputs TRBD1, but without DNA this stays unchecked. The germline gives CDR1 SGHKS, CDR2 YYEKEE (reference sequence). This CDR3 has 16 residues. CDR3: CASSLEVAGTGGDYTF.

This rearrangement joins TRBV4-2 to TRBJ2-1; checking the TCRdb D call of TRBD1 is not possible without DNA. This CDR3 region has 16 residues. In germline, CDR1 is LGHNA, CDR2 YNFKEQ. The CDR3 here is CASSPVGTGVYNEQFF.

The chain has TRBV29-1 and TRBJ2-3; the TRBD1 assignment by TCRdb is unverifiable without DNA. The CDR3 has 13 residues. In germline, CDR1 is SQVTM, CDR2 ANQGSEA. CDR3 sequence: CSGGQLRTDTQYF.

CDR3 residues: CASPVGNTEAFF. This sequence joins TRBV12-3 or TRBV12-4 and TRBJ1-1. The CDR3 is made up of 12 amino acids.

CDR3 loop: CASSRIAGGRNTQYF. The chain has TRBV4-1 and TRBJ2-3; the D call of TRBD2 rests on TCRdb alone, since no DNA is present to check it. The CDR3 is made up of 15 amino acids. Looked up from germline, CDR1 is MGHRA and CDR2 is YSYEKL.

V gene TRBV7-9 combines with J gene TRBJ2-2. Germline CDR1 SEHNR, CDR2 FQNEAQ (reference sequence). The CDR3 has 13 amino acids. Here the CDR3 reads CASSVVISGELFF.

The genes are TRBV5-6 and TRBJ2-1; TCRdb proposes TRBD1, but this gene call is untestable without DNA. The CDR3 totals 15 residues. CDR1 SGHDT and CDR2 YYEEEE come from the germline V gene. CDR3 loop: CASSLGGRPYNEQFF.

The chain joins TRBV5-1 to TRBJ1-1. Germline lookup yields CDR1 SGHRS and CDR2 YFSETQ. This CDR3 has 11 amino acids. CDR3 in amino acids: CASSSAGEAFF.

The gene calls are TRBV20-1 and TRBJ2-7; TCRdb picks TRBD1, but there is no DNA to check that call. There are 13 residues in the CDR3. The germline V gene has CDR1 DFQATT and CDR2 SNEGSKA (reference sequence). CDR3 sequence reads: CSANPGDSYEQYF.

The chain combines TRBV7-2 with TRBJ2-1; lacking DNA, the TRBD1 call made by TCRdb goes unchecked. Germline CDR1 is SGHTA and CDR2 is FQGNSA. The CDR3 contains 16 residues. CDR3 in amino acids: CASSIRWADEGNEQFF.

The V gene is TRBV5-1, the J gene TRBJ2-7; the TCRdb D gene call, TRBD1, has no DNA to confirm it. Germline loops: CDR1 SGHRS, CDR2 YFSETQ. The CDR3 totals 15 residues. This chain's CDR3 is CASSFRGEHVHEQYF.

The chain recombines TRBV7-2 with TRBJ2-7; TCRdb calls TRBD1, which cannot be checked without DNA. From germline, CDR1 is SGHTA and CDR2 FQGNSA. The length of the CDR3 is 13 residues. CDR3 sequence reads: CASSLLPGREQYF.

This sequence joins TRBV6-2 or TRBV6-3 and TRBJ2-1; TCRdb designates TRBD2, a call that cannot be tested without DNA. The CDR3 has 15 residues. Looked up from germline, CDR1 is MNHEY and CDR2 is SVGEGT. CDR3: CASSYWGGRKIEQFF.

V and J are TRBV9 and TRBJ2-1; TCRdb picks TRBD1, but there is no DNA to check that call. This CDR3 has 16 residues. Per germline, CDR1 SGDLS and CDR2 YYNGEE. This CDR3 reads CASSVVGTSAGNEQFF.